The 6 T cell receptor beta chains below all came from one sample that was sequenced in a study of CD8 T cells in ankylosing spondylitis. Study-level findings and limits: Seemingly characteristic of ankylosing spondylitis blood was a TCR beta motif consisting of 7 or 8 highly homologous variants.

Their specific antigens are unknown. Each CDR3 protein gets one entry after TCRdb re-called the 5' RACE reads with MiXCR. The data contain hundreds of thousands of distinct CDR3 sequences, about 12% of them singletons. The sequenced sample consisted of blood, either unsorted or a sorted T cell fraction (not recorded which). The receptors here all came from a male donor with ankylosing spondylitis.

The chain employs TRBV7-8 and TRBJ1-1; D uncertain. Trimming left V 5 bases short and J 1 base short, with 11 bases between. Germline V gene data show CDR1 as SGHVS and CDR2 as FQNEAQ. The CDR3 runs 14 residues. The CDR3 DNA reads TGTGCCAGCAGCCCACTTCTAGCGAACACTGAAGCTTTCTTT. This codes for CASSPLLANTEAFF. The variable domain in full, with the rest retrieved from reference TRBV7-8 and TRBJ1-1, is GAGVSQSPRYKVAKRGQDVALRCDPISGHVSLFWYQQALGQGPEFLTYFQNEAQLDKSGLPSDRFFAERPEGSVSTLKIQRTQQEDSAVYLCASSPLLANTEAFFGQGTRLTVV.

This clonotype was observed a few times. The CDR3 bases are TGTGCCAGCAGTTCACAGGGTACTGGAAACACCATATATTTT. This codes for CASSSQGTGNTIYF. V is TRBV12-3 or TRBV12-4 and J is TRBJ1-3; TRBD1 is a possible D gene (6 bases). The CDR3 extends over 14 amino acids. The V end was cut by 4 bases, the J end by 2 bases, with 9 bases between.

The chain links TRBV10-3 to TRBJ1-1; D not certain. The CDR3 runs 13 residues. The V gene lost 10 bases and the J gene lost 7 bases, with 19 bases spanning the gap. Germline V lookup: CDR1 ENHRY, CDR2 SYGVKD. CDR3 loop: CATRGTAINEAFF. The DNA for the CDR3 is TGTGCCACCAGAGGAACAGCCATTAATGAAGCTTTCTTT.

The gene calls are TRBV11-2 and TRBJ1-1, with unresolved D. The CDR3 runs to 14 residues. Germline loops: CDR1 SGHAT, CDR2 FQNNGV. The V and J ends lost 6 bases and 4 bases respectively, with 15 bases between them. CDR3: CASSPGLASTEAFF. CDR3 in DNA: TGTGCCAGCAGTCCCGGATTAGCGAGCACTGAAGCTTTCTTT.

CDR3 DNA: TGTGCCAGCAGCCAAGGCGGGAGAGAGAACAATGAGCAGTTCTTC. Translated, it gives CASSQGGRENNEQFF. The chain uses TRBV4-2 and TRBJ2-1; 7 nucleotides match TRBD2. This CDR3 has 15 amino acids. Unmatched junction bases numbered 5, after V lost 1 base and J lost 5 bases. CDR1 and CDR2 from the germline V gene are LGHNA and YNFKEQ.

This clonotype appeared a few times. V gene TRBV10-1 combines with J gene TRBJ2-1; TRBD1 might be the D (6 bases). The germline V gene encodes CDR1 WNHNN and CDR2 SYGVQD (reference sequence). Trimming pared 0 bases from V and 9 bases from J, leaving 15 bases between. This CDR3 is 15 amino acids long. The CDR3 DNA sequence: TGCGCCAGCAGTGAGTCGGGGGCTAGGGAGCTTGAGCAGTTCTTC. Amino acid sequence: CASSESGARELEQFF.